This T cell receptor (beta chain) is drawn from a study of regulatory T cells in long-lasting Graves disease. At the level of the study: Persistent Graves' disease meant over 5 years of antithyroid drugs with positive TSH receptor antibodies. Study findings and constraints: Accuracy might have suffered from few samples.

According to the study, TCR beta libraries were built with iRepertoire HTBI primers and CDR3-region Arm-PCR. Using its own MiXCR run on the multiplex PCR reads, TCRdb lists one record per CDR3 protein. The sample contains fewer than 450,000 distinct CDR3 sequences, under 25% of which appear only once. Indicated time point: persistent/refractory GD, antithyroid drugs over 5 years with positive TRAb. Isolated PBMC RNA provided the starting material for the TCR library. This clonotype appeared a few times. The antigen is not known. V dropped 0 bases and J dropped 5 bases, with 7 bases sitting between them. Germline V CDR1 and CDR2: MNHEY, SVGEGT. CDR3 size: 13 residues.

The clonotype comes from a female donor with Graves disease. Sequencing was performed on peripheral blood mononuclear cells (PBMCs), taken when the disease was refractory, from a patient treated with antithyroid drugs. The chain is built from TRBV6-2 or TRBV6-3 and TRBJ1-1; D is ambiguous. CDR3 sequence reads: CASSYSVGTEAFF. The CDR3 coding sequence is TGTGCCAGCAGTTACTCTGTTGGGACTGAAGCTTTCTTT.